A selection of T cell receptor beta chains follows, all from one sample in a study of T cells after yellow fever vaccination. TCRdb recomputed calls from the 5' RACE reads with MiXCR, one row per CDR3 protein. The repertoire consists of 170,000 or so distinct CDR3 sequences, with approximately 6.2% occurring once and the leading ten covering 2.9%. The sequenced sample was CD4+ T cells sorted from PBMCs, obtained on the day of the first yellow fever vaccination. The receptors shown here come from a man between 18 and 29 years old who received the YFV17D yellow fever vaccine. CDR3s include the opening cysteine and the closing phenylalanine or tryptophan. A D gene is named only where the DNA matches it firmly. Where a row states a size, it is once, few, many or the class of an expanded clone; other rows omit it.

clone size	D gene	J gene	V gene	CDR3 DNA	CDR3 protein
few	TRBD1	TRBJ1-1	TRBV11-3	TGTGCCAGCAGCTTCGGACAGGGAGGAAACACTGAAGCTTTCTTT	CASSFGQGGNTEAFF
many	NA	TRBJ2-5	TRBV20-1	TGCAGTGCTAGGGTCCTCACGGGGAAAGAGACCCAGTACTTC	CSARVLTGKETQYF
few	NA	TRBJ1-5	TRBV6-2/TRBV6-3	TGTGCCAGCAGCCTTGGGTATACAGGGCACCAGCCCCAGCATTTT	CASSLGYTGHQPQHF
many	NA	TRBJ2-2	TRBV12-3/TRBV12-4	TGTGCCAGCCTACGCCGAGGAGCGAACACCGGGGAGCTGTTTTTT	CASLRRGANTGELFF
NA	NA	TRBJ2-5	TRBV7-9	TGTGCCAGCAGCTTAGGCCGGCGGGACTCTCAAGAGACCCAGTACTTC	CASSLGRRDSQETQYF
NA	NA	TRBJ1-2	TRBV7-9	TGTGCCAGCAGCTTAGTGGTCGGGCAGGGCTATGGCTACACCTTC	CASSLVVGQGYGYTF
few	NA	TRBJ1-5	TRBV7-9	TGTGCCAGCAGCTTAGCAGGACGGCCCAATCAGCCCCAGCATTTT	CASSLAGRPNQPQHF
NA	NA	TRBJ2-1	TRBV18	TGTGCCAGCTCACCAGGAACAGTATACAATGAGCAGTTCTTC	CASSPGTVYNEQFF
many	NA	TRBJ2-3	TRBV20-1	TGCAGTGCCCGGGCGACCCATACGCAGTATTTT	CSARATHTQYF
many	NA	TRBJ1-2	TRBV20-1	TGCAGTGCTAGCCAGGGCTATGGCTACACCTTC	CSASQGYGYTF
NA	NA	TRBJ2-3	TRBV7-3	TGTGCCAGCAGCACTGGGGGGCGGGGGATCACAGATACGCAGTATTTT	CASSTGGRGITDTQYF
few	NA	TRBJ2-3	TRBV29-1	TGCAGCGTTGGGGGCAGGGCCGCAGATACGCAGTATTTT	CSVGGRAADTQYF
many	NA	TRBJ2-1	TRBV25-1	TGTGCCAGCAGTTCCCAGGGTTACAATGAGCAGTTCTTC	CASSSQGYNEQFF
many	NA	TRBJ2-3	TRBV7-9	TGTGCCAGCAGCTTAGCGGGGGTTTATAATACGCAGTATTTT	CASSLAGVYNTQYF
NA	NA	TRBJ1-2	TRBV4-2	TGTGCCAGCAGCCAAGATAGACCGACCCATGGCTACACCTTC	CASSQDRPTHGYTF
few	NA	TRBJ1-4	TRBV19	TGTGCCAGTAGTCGGGGCCTTAATGAAAAACTGTTTTTT	CASSRGLNEKLFF
many	NA	TRBJ2-5	TRBV28	TGTGCCAGCAGTTTATTTGTGGAAGAGACCCAGTACTTC	CASSLFVEETQYF
many	NA	TRBJ2-1	TRBV2	TGTGCCAGCAGTGAAGAGCAGGCCTTCGAAGATGAGCAGTTCTTC	CASSEEQAFEDEQFF
many	TRBD2	TRBJ2-5	TRBV7-2	TGTGCCAGCAGAGGGACTAGCCCCGGGGAGACCCAGTACTTC	CASRGTSPGETQYF
few	NA	TRBJ1-6	TRBV5-4	TGTGCCAGCAGCCCGGAGAGGGGCAATTCACCCCTCCACTTT	CASSPERGNSPLHF
many	NA	TRBJ2-2	TRBV5-1	TGCGCCAGCAGCAAAGTGGGACTTTCGAACACCGGGGAGCTGTTTTTT	CASSKVGLSNTGELFF
many	NA	TRBJ2-2	TRBV5-1	TGCGCCAGCAGTAGAGAAGATCCGAACACCGGGGAGCTGTTTTTT	CASSREDPNTGELFF
few	TRBD1	TRBJ2-6	TRBV27	TGTGCCAGCGCCGGACAGGGCGCAGGGGCCAACGTCCTGACTTTC	CASAGQGAGANVLTF
NA	NA	TRBJ2-5	TRBV20-1	TGCAGTGCTAGAGATGGAGAGGGAGGGACCCAGTACTTC	CSARDGEGGTQYF
many	TRBD2	TRBJ2-5	TRBV29-1	TGCAGCGTTGGGGAGGGAGAGACCCAGTACTTC	CSVGEGETQYF
NA	NA	TRBJ2-1	TRBV5-1	TGCGCCAGCAGTCAGGAGGGGGGGCAGTTCTTC	CASSQEGGQFF
few	NA	TRBJ1-1	TRBV5-4	TGTGCCAGCAGCCCACCTTCAGGGGAGAACACTGAAGCTTTCTTT	CASSPPSGENTEAFF
few	TRBD1	TRBJ1-2	TRBV27	TGTGCCAGCAGGCGGACAGGGAGGGATGGCTACACCTTC	CASRRTGRDGYTF
many	NA	TRBJ2-2	TRBV5-1	TGCGCCAGCAGCTTGGCGCGTAGTGGCAGGAGCACCGGGGAGCTGTTTTTT	CASSLARSGRSTGELFF
many	NA	TRBJ1-1	TRBV2	TGTGCCAGCAGTGAAGTAGGTGGGGGGAACACTGAAGCTTTCTTT	CASSEVGGGNTEAFF
NA	TRBD1	TRBJ2-7	TRBV7-8	TGTGCCAGCAGCTTAGTTTTGGGACAGTCCTACGAGCAGTACTTC	CASSLVLGQSYEQYF
NA	TRBD1	TRBJ1-2	TRBV6-2/TRBV6-3	TGTGCCAGCAGAGGGACAGCTAACTATGGCTACACCTTC	CASRGTANYGYTF
NA	NA	TRBJ2-2	TRBV5-4	TGTGCCCTCCAAGGCAGAGACACCGGGGAGCTGTTTTTT	CALQGRDTGELFF
many	TRBD1	TRBJ2-2	TRBV12-3/TRBV12-4	TGTGCCAGCAGTCCATGGGGACAGGTGAACACCGGGGAGCTGTTTTTT	CASSPWGQVNTGELFF
many	NA	TRBJ2-3	TRBV29-1	TGCAGCGTTGACACAGATACGCAGTATTTT	CSVDTDTQYF
many	NA	TRBJ1-2	TRBV18	TGTGCCAGCTCACAAGGACAGATAGCCAACTATGGCTACACCTTC	CASSQGQIANYGYTF
few	NA	TRBJ2-1	TRBV18	TGTGCCAGCTCATCCGGGACCACCAGCTCCTACAATGAGCAGTTCTTC	CASSSGTTSSYNEQFF
few	TRBD1	TRBJ2-2	TRBV29-1	TGCAGCGGGGGACAGGGGGTTACCGGGGAGCTGTTTTTT	CSGGQGVTGELFF
few	NA	TRBJ2-2	TRBV3-1	TGTGCCAGCAGCCAGCGGGTCGCGAACACCGGGGAGCTGTTTTTT	CASSQRVANTGELFF
few	NA	TRBJ2-1	TRBV7-9	TGTGCCAGCAGCCTCGAAGCTTACAATGAGCAGTTCTTC	CASSLEAYNEQFF
few	NA	TRBJ2-1	TRBV7-2	TGTGCCAGCAGCCGCTCCGGGACTCCCTCCTACAATGAGCAGTTCTTC	CASSRSGTPSYNEQFF
few	NA	TRBJ1-5	TRBV7-8	TGTGCCAGCAGCTTAGTGAGACAGCGCAATCAGCCCCAGCATTTT	CASSLVRQRNQPQHF
many	NA	TRBJ2-3	TRBV5-1	TGCGCCAGCAGCTTAGACAGCGTCACAGATACGCAGTATTTT	CASSLDSVTDTQYF
many	TRBD1	TRBJ2-3	TRBV7-9	TGTGCCAGCAGTACAGGGGTGATAGATACGCAGTATTTT	CASSTGVIDTQYF
few	TRBD2	TRBJ2-3	TRBV15	TGTGCCACCAGCAGTCCCATGCGGGGGGGCTCTATAGATACGCAGTATTTT	CATSSPMRGGSIDTQYF
NA	NA	TRBJ2-1	TRBV11-3	TGTGCCAGCAGCTCGAGAACTGGGGATGCCTACAATGAGCAGTTCTTC	CASSSRTGDAYNEQFF
NA	TRBD2	TRBJ2-1	TRBV19	TGTGCCAGTAGTCTACTGCTAGCGGGGGGTTCTCCAACCTACAATGAGCAGTTCTTC	CASSLLLAGGSPTYNEQFF
few	TRBD2	TRBJ2-1	TRBV6-2/TRBV6-3	TGTGCCAGCAGTTTTCGCCCAGCGGGGCTCGTCAATGAGCAGTTCTTC	CASSFRPAGLVNEQFF
few	NA	TRBJ2-1	TRBV10-3	TGTGCCATCAGTCGGGACGGGTTTAATGAGCAGTTCTTC	CAISRDGFNEQFF
many	NA	TRBJ1-2	TRBV18	TGTGCCAGCTCACCACCGGTGTCGACAGCCTATGGCTACACCTTC	CASSPPVSTAYGYTF
many	TRBD2	TRBJ2-5	TRBV20-1	TGCAGTGCTAGAGATTGGACTAGCGGGGGAGGAGAGACCCAGTACTTC	CSARDWTSGGGETQYF
few	NA	TRBJ2-1	TRBV5-1	TGCGCCAGCAGCTTGGCCTCAGGGGTTGGGGGTGAGCAGTTCTTC	CASSLASGVGGEQFF